Listed here is a single T cell receptor (beta chain). This clonotype has only one observation. The specificity of this receptor is unknown. Nothing much larger sits one base from this clone, and base qualities are not available. Resting on one read, the evidence is weak. The CDR3 runs 15 residues from the cysteine to the phenylalanine. Only the CDR3 DNA stays, 45 bases, in frame from base 1. CDR1 and CDR2, looked up from the germline V gene, are SNHLY and FYNNEI. V loses 6 bases, J loses 0 bases, and the germline ends lie 13 bases apart. This sample is drawn from a study of blood T cells in healthy people across ages (dated by TCRdb to the mid-2010s). Broadly, across the study: In model experiments, template switching captured roughly one uniquely barcoded TCR beta cDNA molecule for every two T cells. Two additional independent replicas of 1 million unique cDNA reads from the same blood draw were analyzed for two donors (one aged 18 to 30 and one aged 80 or older). The donors were divided into four age groups: young (average approximately 17 years), middle-aged (approximately 39), aged (around 67) and long-lived (nearly 85). Age-related changes in TCR beta repertoire diversity were measured in the study by deep sequencing normalized with unique cDNA molecular identifiers. To avoid experimental bias, donors of different ages were spread randomly across the sequencing lanes.

The donors were around 39 Caucasian individuals from Russia, aged roughly 6 to 100 years, who were systemically healthy. Each donor gave ten milliliters of peripheral blood, drawn into EDTA-treated Vacutainer tubes. Ficoll-Paque density-gradient centrifugation was used to isolate PBMCs, with at least 6 million per sample. Total RNA was extracted from PBMCs with Trizol reagent, with at least 5.5 micrograms obtained per sample. For every donor, flow cytometry on a PBMC aliquot measured the percentage of naive CD45RAhigh/CD27high T cells. Library construction relied on 5' RACE. The sequencer listed for this sample is Illumina HiSeq 2500. The second PCR ran for roughly 7 to 12 cycles and used a J-beta primer mix along with a sample-barcoded 5' primer. Each TCR beta cDNA molecule received a unique molecular identifier from a template-switch 5' adaptor carrying 12 random nucleotides. At least 2.5 million CDR3-containing paired-end reads were obtained from each sample. First-strand cDNA synthesis was performed from all RNA using the Mint cDNA synthesis kit, with priming by a TRBC-specific oligonucleotide. Following uracil-DNA glycosylase treatment, a first 18-cycle PCR with universal primers M1SS and BC2_uni_R was performed on all cDNA. On the study's bioinformatics: Normalization of each sample was performed by random selection of 1 million high-quality reads, each carrying a distinct molecular identifier. Reads with shared molecular identifiers were discarded instead of being binned into consensus sequences. CDR3 identification, clonotype clustering and error correction used MiTCR with a Q25 quality threshold and the strictest error-elimination algorithm. A nonparametric unseen species model with Euler transformation was used to estimate lower-bound total TCR beta diversity. TCRdb reprocessed the public reads (quality trimming at Q25 with fastp, clone calling with MiXCR) and kept in-frame beta chains. Each entry merges the rows of one CDR3 protein and shows their most common DNA and genes. The V and J calls were not made by the authors but by TCRdb's processing. This sample gives about 640,000 distinct CDR3 sequences in total; 58% of them show up just once. The ten most abundant clones make up 30% to 45% of the sample.

Findings and caveats that apply to the study as a whole: Because the CMV infection status of the donors was unknown, age-related changes in expanded clonotypes may potentially have been confounded. Compared with the aged group, the long-lived group had more naive CD4+ T cells, fewer expanded clones and increased TCR diversity, suggesting age selection. Conclusive comparison of naive and antigen-experienced compartments was prevented by the profiling of bulk unsorted PBMCs. Observed TCR beta diversity per million T cells fell roughly linearly with age, and a significant reduction was already apparent by age around 40. The percentage of naive T cells measured by flow cytometry correlated strongly with observed TCR beta diversity. Estimates of total diversity based on one million sequenced T cells were regarded as lower bounds and as underestimates.

Sequencing was carried out using blood. The chain is assembled from TRBV2 and TRBJ2-3, with the D gene uncertain. The receptor comes from a man aged 55-75 years in good health. At the DNA level, the sequence is TGTGCCAGCAGCGACCGAAGGCCCAGCACAGATACGCAGTATTTT. This translates into CASSDRRPSTDTQYF.